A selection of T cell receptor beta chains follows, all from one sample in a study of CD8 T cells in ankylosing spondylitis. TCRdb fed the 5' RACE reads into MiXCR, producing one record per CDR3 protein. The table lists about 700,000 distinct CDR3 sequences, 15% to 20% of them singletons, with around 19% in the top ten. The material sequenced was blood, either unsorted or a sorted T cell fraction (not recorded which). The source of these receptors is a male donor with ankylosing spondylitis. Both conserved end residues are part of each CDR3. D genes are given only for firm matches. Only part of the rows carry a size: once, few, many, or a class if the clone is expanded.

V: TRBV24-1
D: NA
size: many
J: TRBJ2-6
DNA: TGTGCCACCTTACTCAAACAGAGCGAGGGGGCCAACGTCCTGACTTTC
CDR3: CATLLKQSEGANVLTF

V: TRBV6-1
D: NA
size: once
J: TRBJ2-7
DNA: TGTGCCAGCAGTGAACCCGGCGGGACATTAACCTACGAGCAGTACTTC
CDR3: CASSEPGGTLTYEQYF

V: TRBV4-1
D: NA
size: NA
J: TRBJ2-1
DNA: TGCGCCAGCAGCCACCTCGGCACTGCCTACAATGAGCAGTTCTTC
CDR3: CASSHLGTAYNEQFF

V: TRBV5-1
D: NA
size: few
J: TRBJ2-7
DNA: TGCGCCAGCAGCTTGGAGGGCAGTAGTCTTTACGAGCAGTACTTC
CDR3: CASSLEGSSLYEQYF

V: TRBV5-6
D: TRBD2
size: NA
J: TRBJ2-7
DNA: TGTGCCAGCAGCTTACTAGCGGGAGTTGATGAGCAGTACTTC
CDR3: CASSLLAGVDEQYF

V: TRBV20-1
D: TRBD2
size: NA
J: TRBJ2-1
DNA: TGCAGTGCTAGAGATCAGGAGACTAGCGGAAACAATGAGCAGTTCTTC
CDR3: CSARDQETSGNNEQFF

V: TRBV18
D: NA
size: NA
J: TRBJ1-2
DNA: TGTGCCAGCTCTAGGACAGAGGGAGGTAACTATGGCTACACCTTC
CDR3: CASSRTEGGNYGYTF

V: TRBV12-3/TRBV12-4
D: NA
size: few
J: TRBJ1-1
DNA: TGTGCCAGCAGTTTATATGCACACCTCTCGAACACTGAAGCTTTCTTT
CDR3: CASSLYAHLSNTEAFF

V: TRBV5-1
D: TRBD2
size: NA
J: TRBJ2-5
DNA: TGCGCCAGCAGCTTTGCGGGAGGGCCAGGAGAGACCCAGTACTTC
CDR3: CASSFAGGPGETQYF

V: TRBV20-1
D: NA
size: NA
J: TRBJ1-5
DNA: TGCAGTGCCCGCGGCGAAAGGGAAGCTCAGCCCCAGCATTTT
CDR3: CSARGEREAQPQHF

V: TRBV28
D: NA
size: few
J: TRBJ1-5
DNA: TGTGCCAGCAGTTTAAAGTACAGGGAGAGGGAGCCCCAGCATTTT
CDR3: CASSLKYREREPQHF

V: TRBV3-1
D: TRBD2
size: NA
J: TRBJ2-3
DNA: TGTGCCAGCAGCCAAGACCCGAGGGAGGGTGCCAGCACAGATACGCAGTATTTT
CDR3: CASSQDPREGASTDTQYF

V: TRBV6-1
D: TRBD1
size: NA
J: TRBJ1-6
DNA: TGTGCCACCAACTCAGGGGGGGAGAATTCACTCCTCCACTTT
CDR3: CATNSGGENSLLHF

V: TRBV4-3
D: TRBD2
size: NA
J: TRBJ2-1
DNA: TGCGCCAGCAGCCAAGTACTAGCGGGACTCAATGAGCAGTTCTTC
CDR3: CASSQVLAGLNEQFF

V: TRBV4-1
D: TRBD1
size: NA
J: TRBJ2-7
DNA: TGCGCCAGCAGCCCGGGACAGGGGAACACCTACGAGCAGTACTTC
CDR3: CASSPGQGNTYEQYF

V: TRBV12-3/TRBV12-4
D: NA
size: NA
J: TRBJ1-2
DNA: TGTGCCAGCAGTTTAATCCCCAGTTCTAACTATGGCTACACCTTC
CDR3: CASSLIPSSNYGYTF

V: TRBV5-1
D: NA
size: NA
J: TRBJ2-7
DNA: TGCGCCAGCAGCCCGAACCAACTGGAGGAGCAGTACTTC
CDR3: CASSPNQLEEQYF

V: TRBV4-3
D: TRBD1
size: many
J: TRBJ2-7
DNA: TGCGCCAGCAGCCAAGATTTGGGACAGTCCTACGAGCAGTACTTC
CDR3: CASSQDLGQSYEQYF

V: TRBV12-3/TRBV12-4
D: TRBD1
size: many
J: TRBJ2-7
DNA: TGTGCCAGCAGCTCCCCGGGACAGGGCTCCTACGAGCAGTACTTC
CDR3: CASSSPGQGSYEQYF

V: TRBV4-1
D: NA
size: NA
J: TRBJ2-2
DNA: TGCGCCAGCAGCCAAGTCGGGCTAGCTAACACCGGGGAGCTGTTTTTT
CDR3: CASSQVGLANTGELFF

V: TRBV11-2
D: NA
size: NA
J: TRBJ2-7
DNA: TGTGCCAGCAGCTTCTTCAGGGACTACGAGCAGTACTTC
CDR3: CASSFFRDYEQYF

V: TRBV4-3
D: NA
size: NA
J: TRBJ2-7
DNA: TGCGCCAGCAGCCAAGCACAGTTCTCCTACGAGCAGTACTTC
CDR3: CASSQAQFSYEQYF

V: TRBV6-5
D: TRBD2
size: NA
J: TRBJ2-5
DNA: TGTGCCAGCAGTTTATCGACTAGCGGGAGCAGAGAGACCCAGTACTTC
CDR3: CASSLSTSGSRETQYF

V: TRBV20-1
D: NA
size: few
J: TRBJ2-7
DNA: TGCAGTGCTAGGGGTGCGGGCGGAGTGAGCTCCTACGAGCAGTACTTC
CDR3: CSARGAGGVSSYEQYF

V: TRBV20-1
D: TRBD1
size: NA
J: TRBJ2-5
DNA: TGCAGTGCTAGAGATTTTGGGACAGGACTTTTCCGGGAGACCCAGTACTTC
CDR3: CSARDFGTGLFRETQYF

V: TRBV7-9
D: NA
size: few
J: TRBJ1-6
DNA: TGTGCCAGCAGCTCCCCGCCCTTAAGCTCCTATAATTCACCCCTCCACTTT
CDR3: CASSSPPLSSYNSPLHF

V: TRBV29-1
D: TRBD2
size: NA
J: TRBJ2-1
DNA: TGCAGCGTTGTTGTACTAGCGGGATTGAATGAGCAGTTCTTC
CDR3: CSVVVLAGLNEQFF

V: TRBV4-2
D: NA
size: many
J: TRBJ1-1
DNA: TGTGCCAGCAGCCAAGAAGGCCCACAAAACACTGAAGCTTTCTTT
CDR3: CASSQEGPQNTEAFF